These 7 T cell receptor beta chains were all obtained from the same sample, sequenced in a study of control samples from healthy donors and cancer patients. Measured with immunoSEQ multiplex PCR; TCRdb has only the in-frame clones, and not every one. The sample holds roughly 90,000 clones, approximately 82% seen once. Sequencing was carried out using blood. These receptor sequences come from a woman aged 55 to 70 in good health.

The V and J genes are TRBV6-2 or TRBV6-3 and TRBJ1-1, with D hard to call. CDR1 is MNHEY, CDR2 SVGEGT, per germline. V was clipped by 4 bases and J by 1 base, with 10 bases between them. The CDR3 is 14 amino acids. The CDR3 DNA reads TGTGCCAGCAGTTGGCAGTGGAAGAACACTGAAGCTTTCTTT. It codes for CASSWQWKNTEAFF.

This clone was observed a few times. The chain has TRBV5-8 and TRBJ2-3, with TRBD1 as a possible D gene (5 bases). CDR3 length: 14 amino acids. With 0 bases removed from V and 4 bases from J, the gap between germline ends came to 9 bases. The germline V gene encodes CDR1 SGHTS and CDR2 YDEGEE. This CDR3 is CASSLVQGADTQYF. CDR3 sequence (DNA): TGTGCCAGCAGCTTGGTCCAGGGCGCAGATACGCAGTATTTT.

The CDR3 sequence: CATSRESAGGGQPQHF. CDR3 nucleotides: TGTGCCACCAGCAGAGAGTCTGCGGGCGGGGGTCAGCCCCAGCATTTT. V and J are TRBV15 and TRBJ1-5; D is possibly TRBD1 (5 bases). Germline loops: CDR1 LNHNV, CDR2 YYDKDF (reference sequence). Trimming pared 0 bases from V and 6 bases from J, leaving 15 bases between. The CDR3 contains 16 residues.

The CDR3 loop reads CASSSGTGWNEKLFF. The CDR3 DNA reads TGTGCCAGCAGCTCCGGGACAGGGTGGAATGAAAAACTGTTTTTT. The chain carries TRBV5-6 and TRBJ1-4; 9 bases are a match to TRBD1. The trim removed 3 bases at V and 5 bases at J, leaving 5 bases unmatched. The germline CDR1 and CDR2 sequences are SGHDT and YYEEEE. The CDR3 loop spans 15 amino acids.

V usage is TRBV29-1 and J usage is TRBJ2-7; unclear D gene. V was shortened by 0 bases and J by 2 bases, with 8 bases between the two germline ends. The CDR3 is made up of 13 amino acids. In germline, CDR1 is SQVTM, CDR2 ANQGSEA. CDR3 sequence reads: CSVEESRTYEQYF. The CDR3 DNA reads as TGCAGCGTTGAAGAGTCTAGGACCTACGAGCAGTACTTC.

This chain connects TRBV6-1 to TRBJ1-2; D gene ambiguous. V was cut by 9 bases and J by 3 bases, with 11 bases left in between. This CDR3 comprises 12 residues. Germline CDR1 MNHNS, CDR2 SASEGT. The CDR3 nucleotides are TGTGCCAGTTTGGTGGCAGACTATGGCTACACCTTC. Its protein is CASLVADYGYTF.

The chain couples TRBV14 to TRBJ1-5; the D is unclear. V lost 4 bases to trimming and J lost 1 base, with 20 bases between them. Germline V gene lookup returns CDR1 SGHDN and CDR2 FVKESK. The CDR3 sequence is 18 residues long. CDR3 nucleotides: TGTGCCAGCAGCCCGACTACAACGGACCTTTGGAGCAATCAGCCCCAGCATTTT. The encoded protein is CASSPTTTDLWSNQPQHF.